Listed below are T cell receptor beta chains from one sample, sequenced in a study of blood T cell repertoires in COVID-19. TCRdb's copy holds only in-frame clones and misses some; the assay was immunoSEQ multiplex PCR. The sample holds some 100,000 clones, around 85% seen once. The material sequenced was PBMCs or T cells enriched from blood (not recorded which). These receptors all stem from a woman aged 45-65 years who had recovered from COVID-19. The CDR3 runs from the conserved cysteine through the conserved F or W. D genes are given only for firm matches. Clone size is shown for a subset of rows, as once, few, many or a class of expanded clone.

>-|TRBJ2-3|TRBV10-3|13|-
TGTGCCATCAGGGGCGCCGACACAGATACGCAGTATTTT
CAIRGADTDTQYF
>-|TRBJ2-3|TRBV4-2|14|-
TGTGCCAGCAGCCAAGGCGCTCAATCGGATACGCAGTATTTT
CASSQGAQSDTQYF
>TRBD2|TRBJ2-1|TRBV5-1|13|-
TGCGCCAGCAGTCTTGTAGCGGGAGAACCGCAGTTCTTC
CASSLVAGEPQFF
>TRBD1|TRBJ2-2|TRBV28|15|few
TGTGCCAGCAGATTGACAGGGTTTGACACCGGGGAGCTGTTTTTT
CASRLTGFDTGELFF
>TRBD1|TRBJ1-4|TRBV10-3|15|-
TGTGCCAGCACAGGGGGCCCTGCAACTAATGAAAAACTGTTTTTT
CASTGGPATNEKLFF
>-|TRBJ1-1|TRBV9|17|once
TGTGCCAGCAGCGCAAACCCGCGGCCAACGCCGAACACTGAAGCTTTCTTT
CASSANPRPTPNTEAFF
>TRBD2|TRBJ2-1|TRBV19|15|-
TGTGCCAGTAGTCTCCCGGGGGGAGTTTACAATGAGCAGTTCTTC
CASSLPGGVYNEQFF
>TRBD1|TRBJ1-1|TRBV15|17|once
TGTGCCACCAGCAGAGATTACCCGGGACAGGGGAACACTGAAGCTTTCTTT
CATSRDYPGQGNTEAFF
>-|TRBJ1-1|TRBV3-1/TRBV3-2|16|few
TGTGCCAGCAGCCAAGAAGGGACAAAGGCAAACACTGAAGCTTTCTTT
CASSQEGTKANTEAFF
>-|TRBJ1-6|TRBV5-6|16|-
TGTGCCAGCAGCTTTAGGTCGGGGTCGGATAATTCACCCCTCCACTTT
CASSFRSGSDNSPLHF
>TRBD1|TRBJ2-7|TRBV12-3/TRBV12-4|13|-
TGTGCCAGCAGGGGGACAGGATTCTACGAGCAGTACTTC
CASRGTGFYEQYF
>TRBD1|TRBJ2-3|TRBV24-1|14|-
TGTGCCACTTCGCCGGGACAGTCCACAGATACGCAGTATTTT
CATSPGQSTDTQYF
>TRBD2|TRBJ2-1|TRBV10-3|17|-
TGTGCCATCAGTGAACGGGGGGGTCAAGGTTCCTACAATGAGCAGTTCTTC
CAISERGGQGSYNEQFF
>TRBD2|TRBJ2-1|TRBV5-8|14|-
TGTGCCAGCAGCTTGTGGCTAGCGGGAGTTGAGCAGTTCTTC
CASSLWLAGVEQFF
>TRBD1|TRBJ1-2|TRBV11-2|18|-
TGTGCCAGCAGCTTCCGAAACATCCCGGGACAGGGAGGCTATGGCTACACCTTC
CASSFRNIPGQGGYGYTF
>TRBD1|TRBJ1-2|TRBV14|13|-
TGTGCCAGCAGCCAAGTGGGACAGGGGGCATACACCTTC
CASSQVGQGAYTF
>TRBD2|TRBJ2-4|TRBV7-2|17|-
TGTGCCAGCAGCCTCCTAGCGGGACTGCCGACTACGGACATTCAGTACTTC
CASSLLAGLPTTDIQYF
>-|TRBJ2-3|TRBV9|14|-
TGTGCCAGCAGCGCATGGCGGAGTTTAGATACGCAGTATTTT
CASSAWRSLDTQYF
>TRBD2|TRBJ2-3|TRBV4-2|19|-
TGTGCCAGCAGCCAAGATCTGGCCCGACTAGCAGCTAACACAGATACGCAGTATTTT
CASSQDLARLAANTDTQYF
>-|TRBJ1-4|TRBV28|13|-
TGTGCCAGCAGTTTATCGCGGGGTGAAAAACTGTTTTTT
CASSLSRGEKLFF
>-|TRBJ1-3|TRBV5-4|16|-
TGTGCCAGCAGCAAATCCGACCCTAGCTCTGGAAACACCATATATTTT
CASSKSDPSSGNTIYF
>-|TRBJ1-1|TRBV24-1|11|-
TGTGCCACCAGTTACCGGGAAACAGCTTTCTTT
CATSYRETAFF
>-|TRBJ1-5|TRBV27|13|-
TGTGCCAGCAGCCACAGGGCCCAAGGTCCCCAGCATTTT
CASSHRAQGPQHF
>-|TRBJ1-1|TRBV2|14|-
TGTGCCAGCAGAGCCCGGACAATCAACACTGAAGCTTTCTTT
CASRARTINTEAFF
>TRBD1|TRBJ1-6|TRBV28|15|-
TGTGCCAGCAGTCCGCCACCAGGGGGTTATTCACCCCTCCACTTT
CASSPPPGGYSPLHF
>TRBD2|TRBJ2-3|TRBV18|17|-
TGTGCCAGCTCACCAATACCGGGACTAGCGGACACAGATACGCAGTATTTT
CASSPIPGLADTDTQYF
>-|TRBJ2-1|TRBV24-1|15|-
TGTGCCACCAGTGACCCCGCGGGACAGTACAATGAGCAGTTCTTC
CATSDPAGQYNEQFF
>TRBD1|TRBJ2-1|TRBV7-9|16|few
TGTGCCAGCAGCCCCCCTCCGAGGACAGGGGGTTATGAGCAGTTCTTC
CASSPPPRTGGYEQFF
>TRBD2|TRBJ2-3|TRBV6-1|15|few
TGTGCCAGCAGTGAAATAGCGGGGGGCACAGATACGCAGTATTTT
CASSEIAGGTDTQYF
>TRBD1|TRBJ1-2|TRBV10-3|14|-
TGTGCCATCAGTGGTTATAGACAGGGTGACGGCTACACCTTC
CAISGYRQGDGYTF
>TRBD1|TRBJ1-2|TRBV2|15|few
TGTGCCAGCAGTGGCGACAGGGGCGCAAGTGGAGGCTACACCTTC
CASSGDRGASGGYTF
>-|TRBJ1-1|TRBV30|11|-
TGTGCCTGGTCGGGGGGCTCTGAAGCTTTCTTT
CAWSGGSEAFF
>TRBD1|TRBJ2-7|TRBV11-2|16|-
TGTGCCAGCAGCTTATTCGAAGGGACAGGGGCTTACGAGCAGTACTTC
CASSLFEGTGAYEQYF
>TRBD1|TRBJ2-7|TRBV11-2|15|-
TGTGCCAGCAGCTCGCCCGGGACAGGGGTCTACGAGCAGTACTTC
CASSSPGTGVYEQYF
>-|TRBJ2-1|TRBV12-5|14|-
TGTGCTAGTGGTTTGGGACAGGCCCACAATGAGCAGTTCTTC
CASGLGQAHNEQFF
>TRBD2|TRBJ2-1|TRBV24-1|16|-
TGTGCCACCAGTGACCTGGGACTAGCGGGAACCAATGAGCAGTTCTTC
CATSDLGLAGTNEQFF
>-|TRBJ2-2|TRBV28|14|-
TGTGCCAGCAAACTGCGGGTAGGCACCGGGGAGCTGTTTTTT
CASKLRVGTGELFF
>-|TRBJ2-3|TRBV7-8|15|-
TGTGCCAGCAGCTTAGCGGACTACATCACAGATACGCAGTATTTT
CASSLADYITDTQYF
>TRBD1|TRBJ2-7|TRBV6-5|15|-
TGTGCCAGCAGTTACGCGTTGACAGGGGGCTACGAGCAGTACTTC
CASSYALTGGYEQYF
>TRBD1|TRBJ2-7|TRBV2|14|-
TGTGCCAGCAGTGAGGGACAGGCACCCTACGAGCAGTACTTC
CASSEGQAPYEQYF
>-|TRBJ1-2|TRBV5-1|14|once
TGCGCCAGCAGCTTGGAGAGGGCTAACTATGGCTACACCTTC
CASSLERANYGYTF
>-|TRBJ2-5|TRBV28|12|-
TGTGCCAGCAACAGGGTCCAAGAGACCCAGTACTTC
CASNRVQETQYF
>TRBD2|TRBJ2-5|TRBV12-5|13|-
TGTGCTAGTGCCCTAGCGGGAGGGGAGACCCAGTACTTC
CASALAGGETQYF
>TRBD1|TRBJ2-7|TRBV27|14|-
TGTGCCAGCAGTTTACGGACAGGGGACTACGAGCAGTACTTC
CASSLRTGDYEQYF
>-|TRBJ1-5|TRBV25-1|13|-
TGTGCCAGCAGGGGCTGGAGGGATCAGCCCCAGCATTTT
CASRGWRDQPQHF
>-|TRBJ1-2|TRBV5-1|14|-
TGCGCCAGCAGCTTGGACGCAGGCACCTATGGCTACACCTTC
CASSLDAGTYGYTF
>-|TRBJ2-7|TRBV5-1|13|few
TGCGCCAGCAGCGACGGGAGCTCCTACGAGCAGTACTTC
CASSDGSSYEQYF
>-|TRBJ2-1|TRBV19|14|-
TGTGCCAGTAGTTCAACGGGACACTACAATGAGCAGTTCTTC
CASSSTGHYNEQFF
>-|TRBJ1-5|TRBV5-1|16|-
TGCGCCAGCAGCTTGATCCAGGGCGATAGCAATCAGCCCCAGCATTTT
CASSLIQGDSNQPQHF
>TRBD1|TRBJ2-7|TRBV29-1|11|-
TGCAGCGGCGGGACAGGGGACGAGCAGTACTTC
CSGGTGDEQYF
>TRBD2|TRBJ2-1|TRBV24-1|18|-
TGTGCCACCAGTGCGGGACTAGCGGGGTCAATCCGACGGGTTGAGCAGTTCTTC
CATSAGLAGSIRRVEQFF
>TRBD1|TRBJ2-2|TRBV5-5|16|-
TGTGCCAGCAGCTCGCTACAGGGGGCGGACACCGGGGAGCTGTTTTTT
CASSSLQGADTGELFF
>TRBD1|TRBJ2-6|TRBV30|19|-
TGTGCCTGGAGTACCCGATTCAGGGGGCCGGACTCTGGGGCCAACGTCCTGACTTTC
CAWSTRFRGPDSGANVLTF